What follows is one TCR beta chain and its context. This clonotype was observed at least ten times. Its antigen target is currently unknown. No qualities accompany the bases; no much larger clone lies one base away. This specimen belongs to a study of regulatory T cells in long-lasting Graves disease (dated by TCRdb to the early 2020s). About the investigation overall: Antithyroid drugs had been taken for less than 3 months by newly diagnosed Graves' disease patients. This study used TCR sequencing and RNA sequencing of peripheral blood to compare persistent Graves' disease patients against newly diagnosed Graves' disease patients. A total of 33 samples were covered by TCR sequencing, comprising some 13 persistent and around 20 newly diagnosed Graves' disease patients. The study was conducted in China and was registered as a clinical trial.

The paper's findings and limits, for the study overall: The authors acknowledged the small sample size as a limitation that may reduce accuracy. TRBV28, TRBJ1-2 and TRBJ2-5 were preferentially used in persistent disease, while TRBV20-1 and TRBJ2-1 were favored in newly diagnosed disease. Persistent Graves' disease patients showed lower TCR Shannon entropy and fewer highly expanded clones than newly diagnosed patients, suggesting clonal expansion. Peripheral blood alone was examined, since thyroid tissue, which constituted the primary lesion, could not be accessed. More public clonotypes were shared among persistent patients (more than 2,500) than among newly diagnosed patients (over 900). Sequencing and analysis were restricted to the TCR beta chain.

The CDR3 runs 14 amino acids, cysteine and phenylalanine included. The DNA shown is the 42-base CDR3, in frame from base 1. V is cut by 7 bases and J by 4 bases, and the space between the germline ends is 15 bases. CDR1 and CDR2 are drawn from the germline V gene: MNHEY, SVGEGT. Library prep was done by multiplex PCR. Sequencing was performed on an Illumina HiSeq 4000. iRepertoire HTBI primers and Arm-PCR amplification of CDR3 regions were used to construct TCR beta libraries. Before sequencing, the PCR products underwent gel purification. The study's own analysis went as follows. Across samples, 60 to 75 TRBV and 13 to 15 TRBJ segments were identified and used for gene usage analysis of CDR3 amino acid clonotypes. Filtered high-quality paired reads were merged into contigs using COPE and FqMerger. BLAST was used to align contigs to the IMGT TRBV, TRBD and TRBJ reference genes, and CDR3 was defined following IMGT. Any clonotype with a frequency above 0.1% was classified as a highly expanded clone. Shannon entropy was used to measure repertoire diversity, and the Gini coefficient was used to measure V-J evenness. A clonotype found in more than one individual was treated as public. Through fastp at Q25 and MiXCR, TCRdb rebuilt clones from the public reads, retaining in-frame beta chains. All rows with the same CDR3 protein become a single entry with the most common DNA and genes. The V and J calls, along with clone size, are taken from TCRdb and not from the paper's own processing. Here the sample has 500,000 or so distinct CDR3 sequences; 12% to 15% occur a single time. The top ten clonotypes cover more than 15% of the sample.

Sample time point, as interpreted from the label and publication: newly diagnosed GD, antithyroid drugs for less than 3 months. RNA was extracted from PBMCs in TRIzol for both TCR sequencing and RNA sequencing. The diagnosis of Graves' disease followed American Thyroid Association guidelines. Patients were recruited from an endocrinology department in Xi'an, China. Each patient gave 9 to 10 milliliters of peripheral blood, collected in an EDTA anticoagulant tube. Ficoll Paque Plus density gradient separation was used to isolate PBMCs, and no further T cell sorting was performed. An Agilent 2100 Bioanalyzer and agarose gel were used to check RNA quality, while a NanoDrop 2000 measured RNA concentration. In addition, the sample was reused for a study of T cells in Graves' hyperthyroidism and ophthalmopathy. The other study reports the following: Stable Graves' hyperthyroidism was defined as no progression to ophthalmopathy during 18 months of follow-up. Hyperthyroidism patients were newly diagnosed, with disease duration under 2 months, and aged 18 to 65 years. Any patient with an uncontrolled infection, another autoimmune disease, pregnancy or lactation was excluded. Clinical symptoms, serum thyroxine and TRAb, thyroid ultrasound, and orbital computed tomography formed the basis for the diagnoses. For the first round of RT-PCR on the TCR CDR3, the HTBI primer set was used together with the Qiagen OneStep RT-PCR kit. Most expanded thyroid clonotypes (frequency above 0.001) were also detected in blood, suggesting blood repertoires may reflect thyroid immune responses. A model built on a 13 V-J signature distinguished ophthalmopathy from stable hyperthyroidism, reaching about 89% sensitivity and about 81% specificity in cross-validation and 80%/75% in testing. During validation, the model predicted progression to ophthalmopathy a median of around 6 months ahead of onset, with roughly 65% sensitivity and about 75% specificity. To identify TCR V-J signatures that set the groups apart, the researchers used a discovery cohort of 100 patients, made up of roughly 40 with Graves' ophthalmopathy and approximately 57 with stable Graves' hyperthyroidism. Prospective prediction of ophthalmopathy was tested in an independent validation cohort consisting of 18 hyperthyroidism patients and some 16 patients who later progressed to ophthalmopathy. The approximately 100 discovery patients were randomly split 7:3 into training and test sets. In roughly six Graves' hyperthyroidism patients, the study also compared T-cell repertoires from thyroid tissue with T-cell repertoires from blood. After sampling, hyperthyroidism patients received methimazole starting at 30 mg daily, and ophthalmopathy patients received high-dose intravenous methylprednisolone. Libraries were constructed in a second round of multiplex PCR, after which size selection and purification were carried out. The libraries were sequenced on an Illumina HiSeq2000 using paired-end 100 bp reads. Raw data were processed with SOAPnuke, discarding reads with adapters, uncalled bases, mean Phred below 15, or no exact constant-primer or identifier match. COPE v1.2.5 was used to merge high-quality paired reads, and clonotypes were defined as unique nucleotide sequences. MiTCR v1.1 was used to align clonotypes to the IMGT TRBV, TRBD and TRBJ reference segments. The analysis included only V-J combinations with a frequency above 0.0001, which together covered about 99% of the repertoires. The TCS score was defined as F50 (clonal expansion) divided by E x V (chaos), with BLOSUM62-based TCRdist calculated between CDR3 peptides within each V-J. Welch's t-statistics and random forest reduced around 510 V-J features to 13, which were used in a naive Bayes classifier (R e1071). No statistical method was used to fix the sample size in advance, and group allocation was not hidden from the investigators. The paper reports TCR Vbeta CDR3 sequencing of fewer than 150 peripheral blood samples: 40 to 45 ophthalmopathy, 70 to 85 hyperthyroidism and 17 progressor patients.

This receptor was obtained from a woman in her 50s with Graves disease. Donor details come from another sample of the same person, matched by shared clones. The chain is assembled from TRBV6-2 or TRBV6-3 and TRBJ2-3, with the D call perhaps TRBD1 or TRBD2, each one matching 5 bases. Source: peripheral blood mononuclear cells (PBMCs), taken at new diagnosis, from a patient treated with antithyroid drugs. The CDR3 amino acid sequence is: CASKRSGTADTQYF. The nucleotide sequence reads as follows: TGTGCCAGCAAGAGGTCGGGGACCGCAGATACGCAGTATTTT.